Listed here are 16 T cell receptor beta chains from one sample, sequenced in a study of control samples from healthy donors and cancer patients. Sequencing used immunoSEQ multiplex PCR; TCRdb keeps in-frame clones, though not all of them. Here the sample spans tens of thousands of clones, about 89% being singletons. Material for sequencing was PBMCs. These receptors were obtained from a woman aged 50 to 60 with head and neck cancer.

The chain links TRBV7-2 to TRBJ2-7; 9 positions match TRBD1. After removal of 5 bases from V and 0 bases from J, the junction contained 5 bases not matched to a gene. Germline assignment: CDR1 SGHTA and CDR2 FQGNSA. There are 15 residues in the CDR3. As DNA, the CDR3 is TGTGCCAGCAGCCTTGGACAGGGGACCTCCTACGAGCAGTACTTC. It encodes CASSLGQGTSYEQYF.

This clone was observed a single time. The chain combines TRBV20-1 with TRBJ2-7; D unresolved. The CDR3 runs to 10 residues. V gave up 3 bases and J gave up 7 bases, with 7 bases separating them. Germline CDR1 DFQATT, CDR2 SNEGSKA (reference sequence). The CDR3: CSASVREQYF. Written as DNA, the CDR3 is TGCAGTGCTAGCGTCCGGGAGCAGTACTTC.

J is TRBJ1-1 and V is TRBV5-5, with 8 bases lining up with TRBD1. CDR1 and CDR2 from the germline V gene are SGHKS and YYEKEE (reference sequence). This CDR3 is built from 16 residues. Trimming at V came to 0 bases and at J to 2 bases, leaving 6 bases not matched to a gene. CDR3 in DNA: TGTGCCAGCAGCTTGGGACAGGGGTCGGCAAACACTGAAGCTTTCTTT. Amino acids: CASSLGQGSANTEAFF.

The chain couples TRBV5-4 to TRBJ1-4; tentatively, D is TRBD1 (5 bases). The germline V and J ends were trimmed by 4 bases and 8 bases, with 12 bases remaining between them. This CDR3 spans 13 amino acids. Germline V CDR1 and CDR2: SGHNT, YYREEE (reference sequence). The CDR3 is CASSPGLREKLFF. The CDR3 DNA reads TGTGCCAGCAGCCCGGGACTCAGGGAAAAACTGTTTTTT.

The rearrangement uses TRBV28 and TRBJ2-3; 12 bases are shared with TRBD2. Trimming took 6 bases from V and 2 from J; bases not matched to a gene: 6. Germline values: CDR1 MDHEN, CDR2 SYDVKM. The CDR3 sequence is 16 residues long. DNA of the CDR3: TGTGCCAGCAGCCTGACTAGCGGGGGAAACACAGATACGCAGTATTTT. Protein: CASSLTSGGNTDTQYF.

CDR3 in amino acids: CASSPTGAYNEQFF. CDR3 nucleotides: TGTGCCAGCAGCCCCACGGGCGCTTACAATGAGCAGTTCTTC. This chain links TRBV7-9 with TRBJ2-1, with D unclear. There are 14 residues in the CDR3. Germline lookup yields CDR1 SEHNR and CDR2 FQNEAQ (reference sequence). Trimming removed 5 bases from V and 4 bases from J, with 12 bases in between.

In regard to this clone: A junction end diverges from the germline sequence, so it may reflect a read error. This chain links TRBV24-1 with TRBJ2-1; 11 bases align to TRBD2. CDR1 and CDR2 from the germline V gene are KGHDR and SFDVKD. This CDR3 is 12 amino acids long. This CDR3 is CATSGTSGLWVF. The DNA of the CDR3 is TGTGCCACCTCCGGGACTAGCGGCCTTTGGGTCTTC.

This chain links TRBV9 with TRBJ2-3; tentatively, D is TRBD2 (6 bases). CDR1 and CDR2 (germline): SGDLS, YYNGEE. The CDR3 length is 14 residues. Trimming took off 4 bases at V and 5 bases at J, with 14 bases between the two ends. DNA for the CDR3: TGTGCCAGCAGCCTCGGGACTGACTTAGATACGCAGTATTTT. Translation: CASSLGTDLDTQYF.

In nucleotides, the CDR3 is TGTGCCTGGACCGCAAGTACCCCCAAACACGAAAAACTGTTTTTT. This gives the protein CAWTASTPKHEKLFF. The V gene is TRBV30, the J gene TRBJ1-4; no firm D call. The germline V gene encodes CDR1 GTSNPN and CDR2 SVGIG (reference sequence). The CDR3 loop spans 15 amino acids. V gave up 4 bases and J gave up 8 bases, with 20 bases separating them.

This chain uses TRBV6-2 or TRBV6-3 with TRBJ1-2, with a possible D match to TRBD1 (5 bases). The CDR3 runs to 12 residues. The V gene lost 5 bases and the J gene lost 3 bases, with 7 bases spanning the gap. From germline, CDR1 is MNHEY and CDR2 SVGEGT. This chain's CDR3 is CASSDSHYGYTF. The CDR3 coding sequence is TGTGCCAGCAGTGACAGCCACTATGGCTACACCTTC.

The CDR3 nucleotides read TGCGCCAGCAGCCCCGGTGGGGGAGACTACACCTTC. It is translated as CASSPGGGDYTF. This sequence joins TRBV4-1 and TRBJ1-2; TRBD1 might be the D (5 bases). V was shortened by 4 bases and J by 10 bases, with 13 bases between the two germline ends. Germline CDR1 reads MGHRA; CDR2 reads YSYEKL. The CDR3 has 12 amino acids.

The chain couples TRBV7-2 to TRBJ1-1, with TRBD1 as a possible D gene (5 bases). Germline V CDR1 and CDR2: SGHTA, FQGNSA. Between the trimmed V and J ends, which lost 5 bases and 4 bases, there was a span of 17 bases. This CDR3 contains 15 residues. CDR3 nucleotide sequence: TGTGCCAGCAGCCCGCCCCCCCAGGGATTCACTGAAGCTTTCTTT. Translation: CASSPPPQGFTEAFF.

The rearrangement uses TRBV28 and TRBJ1-6; the D is unclear. V gave up 6 bases and J gave up 3 bases, with 18 bases separating them. The CDR3 is made up of 17 amino acids. Germline CDR1 reads MDHEN; CDR2 reads SYDVKM. DNA for the CDR3: TGTGCCAGCAGCTCCCCCGGAGGATCAAACTATAATTCACCCCTCCACTTT. Protein product: CASSSPGGSNYNSPLHF.

The chain recombines TRBV28 with TRBJ1-1; TRBD1 matches 10 bases. With V trimmed by 7 bases and J by 2 bases, 10 bases remained unmatched. Germline lookup yields CDR1 MDHEN and CDR2 SYDVKM. The CDR3 has 16 residues. The CDR3 DNA sequence: TGTGCCAGCACACGACAGGGGGCGAGGGTAAACACTGAAGCTTTCTTT. This codes for CASTRQGARVNTEAFF.

The genes are TRBV3-1 (or the pseudogene TRBV3-2) and TRBJ1-1; no firm D call. Germline V gives CDR1 LGHDT, CDR2 YNNKEL (reference sequence). The CDR3 contains 16 residues. V lost 1 base and J 0 bases, leaving 12 bases between the germline ends. CDR3 in DNA: TGTGCCAGCAGCCAAGTCGGAGGAGCCATGAACACTGAAGCTTTCTTT. Translating gives CASSQVGGAMNTEAFF.

The chain joins TRBV5-6 to TRBJ2-7, with D maybe TRBD2 (5 bases). CDR3 size: 14 residues. Per germline, CDR1 SGHDT and CDR2 YYEEEE. Trimming shortened V by 1 base and J by 3 bases, and 11 bases separated the two germline ends. CDR3 sequence: CASSLSGDVYEQYF. In DNA, the CDR3 is TGTGCCAGCAGCTTGTCCGGGGATGTCTACGAGCAGTACTTC.